This is a list of T cell receptor beta chains from one sample in a study of identical twins' blood T cells. TCRdb used MiXCR to reprocess the 5' RACE reads, holding one entry per CDR3 protein. The repertoire holds hundreds of thousands of distinct CDR3 sequences, with more than 25% as singletons. Sequencing was carried out using PBMCs. The receptor set was obtained from a woman aged 18-50 years in good health. Both conserved end residues are part of each CDR3. D genes are given only for firm matches. Clone size is given for some rows only: seen once, a few or many times, or a class if the clone is expanded.

J gene	clone size	V gene	D gene	CDR3 protein	CDR3 DNA
TRBJ2-1	-	TRBV9	-	CASSALGAAFYNEQFF	TGTGCCAGCAGCGCCCTCGGTGCGGCATTCTACAATGAGCAGTTCTTC
TRBJ2-3	few	TRBV20-1	-	CSARLTTSVTDTQYF	TGCAGTGCTAGACTGACTACCTCAGTCACAGATACGCAGTATTTT
TRBJ1-1	few	TRBV27	TRBD1	CASSFSWTGSEAFF	TGTGCCAGCAGTTTTTCATGGACAGGATCTGAAGCTTTCTTT
TRBJ2-7	few	TRBV14	-	CASSYHSSYEQYF	TGTGCCAGCAGCTATCATAGCTCCTACGAGCAGTACTTC
TRBJ2-7	-	TRBV11-2	-	CASSLVNGVHEQYF	TGTGCCAGCAGCTTAGTTAATGGTGTGCACGAGCAGTACTTC
TRBJ2-2	-	TRBV4-3	TRBD2	CASSQRGPGAGVTGELFF	TGCGCCAGCAGCCAAAGAGGCCCGGGAGCGGGAGTAACCGGGGAGCTGTTTTTT
TRBJ2-7	-	TRBV20-1	-	CSAPPTSKGTYEQYF	TGCAGTGCTCCACCTACTAGCAAGGGCACCTACGAGCAGTACTTC
TRBJ1-1	few	TRBV18	-	CASSPELETEAFF	TGTGCCAGCTCACCAGAGTTGGAAACTGAAGCTTTCTTT
TRBJ1-1	-	TRBV29-1	-	CSLIDGSTEAFF	TGCAGCCTAATTGACGGAAGCACTGAAGCTTTCTTT
TRBJ1-5	-	TRBV20-1	TRBD1	CSANRGNSNQPQHF	TGCAGTGCTAACAGGGGAAATAGCAATCAGCCCCAGCATTTT
TRBJ1-2	few	TRBV20-1	-	CSARGWRVTGYTF	TGCAGTGCCCGCGGGTGGAGGGTAACTGGCTACACCTTC